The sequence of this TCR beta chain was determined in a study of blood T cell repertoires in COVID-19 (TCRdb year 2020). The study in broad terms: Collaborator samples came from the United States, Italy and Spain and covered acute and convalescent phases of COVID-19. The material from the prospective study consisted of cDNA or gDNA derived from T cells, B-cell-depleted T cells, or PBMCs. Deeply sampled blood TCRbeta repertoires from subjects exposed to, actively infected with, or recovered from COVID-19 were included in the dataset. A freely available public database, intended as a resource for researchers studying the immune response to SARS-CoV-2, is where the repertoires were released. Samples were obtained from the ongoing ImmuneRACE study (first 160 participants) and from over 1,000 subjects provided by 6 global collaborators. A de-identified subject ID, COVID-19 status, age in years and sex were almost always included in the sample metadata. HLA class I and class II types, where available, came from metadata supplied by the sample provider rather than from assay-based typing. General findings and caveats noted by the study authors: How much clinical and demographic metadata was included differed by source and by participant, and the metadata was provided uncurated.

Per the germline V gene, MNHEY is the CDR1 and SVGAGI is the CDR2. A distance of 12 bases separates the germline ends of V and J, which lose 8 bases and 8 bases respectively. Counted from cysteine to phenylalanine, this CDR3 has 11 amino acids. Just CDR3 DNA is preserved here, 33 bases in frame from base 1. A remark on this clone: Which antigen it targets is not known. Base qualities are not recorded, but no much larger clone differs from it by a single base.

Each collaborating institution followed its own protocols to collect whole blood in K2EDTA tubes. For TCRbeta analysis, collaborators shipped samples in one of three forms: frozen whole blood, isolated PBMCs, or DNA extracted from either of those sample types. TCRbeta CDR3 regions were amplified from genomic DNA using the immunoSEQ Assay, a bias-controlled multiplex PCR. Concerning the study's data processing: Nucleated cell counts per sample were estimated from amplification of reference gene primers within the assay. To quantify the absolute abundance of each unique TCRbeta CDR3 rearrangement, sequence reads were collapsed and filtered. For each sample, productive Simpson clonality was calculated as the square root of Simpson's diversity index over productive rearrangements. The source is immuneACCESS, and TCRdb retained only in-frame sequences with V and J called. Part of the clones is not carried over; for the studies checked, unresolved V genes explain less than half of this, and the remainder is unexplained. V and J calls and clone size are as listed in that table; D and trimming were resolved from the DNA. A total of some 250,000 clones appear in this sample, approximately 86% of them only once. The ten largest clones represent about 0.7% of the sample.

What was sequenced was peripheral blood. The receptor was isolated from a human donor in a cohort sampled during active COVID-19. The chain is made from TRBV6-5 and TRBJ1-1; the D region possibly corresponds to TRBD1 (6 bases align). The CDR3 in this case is CASALGTEAFF. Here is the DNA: TGTGCCAGCGCCCTAGGGACAGAAGCTTTCTTT.